A selection of T cell receptor beta chains follows, all from one sample in a study of blood T cell repertoires in COVID-19. The table came from immunoSEQ multiplex PCR; TCRdb's copy has only in-frame clones and leaves some out. This table holds some 260,000 clones, roughly 84% found once. Sequenced sample: peripheral blood. All receptors come from a woman in her thirties or forties who had recovered from COVID-19. CDR3s include the opening cysteine and the closing phenylalanine or tryptophan. The D gene is left open where the match is weak. Rows give clone size only sometimes, using once, few, many, or a class for an expanded clone.

V,size,D,J,CDR3
TRBV7-8,-,-,TRBJ1-4,CASSSHRTASKLFF
TRBV19,-,TRBD1,TRBJ2-1,CASSVKMGQIVNSGDEQFF
TRBV27,-,-,TRBJ1-1,CASSFGDKLNTEAFF
TRBV28,-,TRBD1,TRBJ2-5,CASSGTGTTIEPHQETQYF
TRBV19,few,TRBD2,TRBJ2-1,CASSIRTSGDSYNEQFF
TRBV5-5,-,TRBD2,TRBJ2-3,CASSWGTSGGTDTQYF
TRBV7-3,-,TRBD2,TRBJ2-1,CASSFGLAGVNEQFF
TRBV7-2,-,TRBD2,TRBJ2-1,CASSLVGGVFGYNEQFF
TRBV6-5,-,-,TRBJ1-2,CASRREGINYGYTF
TRBV18,-,TRBD1,TRBJ1-1,CASSPLSGGFTEAFF
TRBV19,-,-,TRBJ1-2,CASSIVEGNYGYTF
TRBV24-1,-,-,TRBJ1-5,CATSESGGGNQPQHF
TRBV3-1/TRBV3-2,-,TRBD1,TRBJ2-5,CASSQDRSRGRETQYF
TRBV6-5,-,TRBD1,TRBJ1-5,CASRRTGINQPQHF
TRBV7-2,-,-,TRBJ2-1,CASSYTGLEQFF
TRBV10-1,once,-,TRBJ2-1,CAGSALQEKIDNEQFF
TRBV14,-,-,TRBJ2-5,CASSQSGYLQETQYF
TRBV10-3,-,TRBD1,TRBJ1-1,CAARSDRVVSFTEAFF